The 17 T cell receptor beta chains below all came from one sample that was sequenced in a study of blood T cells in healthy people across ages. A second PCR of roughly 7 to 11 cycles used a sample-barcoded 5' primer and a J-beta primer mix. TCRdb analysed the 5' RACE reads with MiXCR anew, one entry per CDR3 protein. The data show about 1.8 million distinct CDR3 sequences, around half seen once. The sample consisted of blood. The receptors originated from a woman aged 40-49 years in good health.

The CDR3 here is CASSDREGSTDTQYF. The CDR3 DNA is TGTGCCAGCAGTGACAGGGAAGGTAGCACAGATACGCAGTATTTT. The chain is built from TRBV9 and TRBJ2-3; 7 nucleotides line up with TRBD1. This CDR3 has 15 amino acids. The J segment lost 0 bases and the V segment lost 5 bases, leaving 6 bases of the junction unmatched. Germline-derived CDR1 and CDR2 are SGDLS and YYNGEE.

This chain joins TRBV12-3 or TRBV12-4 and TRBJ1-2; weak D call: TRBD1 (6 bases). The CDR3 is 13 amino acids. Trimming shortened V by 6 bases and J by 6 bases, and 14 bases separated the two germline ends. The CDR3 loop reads CASRDQGLDGYTF. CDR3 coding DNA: TGTGCCAGCAGGGATCAGGGGCTGGATGGCTACACCTTC.

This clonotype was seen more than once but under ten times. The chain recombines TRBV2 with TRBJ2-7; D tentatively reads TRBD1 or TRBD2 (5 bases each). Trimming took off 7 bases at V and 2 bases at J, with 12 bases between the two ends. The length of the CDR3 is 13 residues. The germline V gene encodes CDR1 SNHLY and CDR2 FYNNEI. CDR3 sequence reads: CASKTGTAYEQYF. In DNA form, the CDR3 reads TGTGCCAGCAAGACCGGGACGGCCTACGAGCAGTACTTC.

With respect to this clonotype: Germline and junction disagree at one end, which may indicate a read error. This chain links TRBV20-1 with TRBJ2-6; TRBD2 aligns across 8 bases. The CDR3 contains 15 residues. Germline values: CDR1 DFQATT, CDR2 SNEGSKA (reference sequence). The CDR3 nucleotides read TGCAGTGCTAGTGCTAGCGGGTTTGGGGCCAACGTCCCGACTTTC. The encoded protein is CSASASGFGANVPTF.

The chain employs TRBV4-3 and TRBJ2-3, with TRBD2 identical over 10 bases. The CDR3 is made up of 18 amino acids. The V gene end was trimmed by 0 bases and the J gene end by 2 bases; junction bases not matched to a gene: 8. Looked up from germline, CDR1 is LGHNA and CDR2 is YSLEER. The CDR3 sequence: CASSQEGKSGGVTDTQYF. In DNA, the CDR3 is TGCGCCAGCAGCCAAGAAGGAAAAAGCGGGGGGGTCACAGATACGCAGTATTTT.

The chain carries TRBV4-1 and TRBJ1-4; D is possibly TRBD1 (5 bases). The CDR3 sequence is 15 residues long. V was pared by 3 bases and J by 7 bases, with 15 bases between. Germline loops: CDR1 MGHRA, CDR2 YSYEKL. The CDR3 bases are TGCGCCAGCAGCCAGCCCCAGGGTATCAGTGAAAAACTGTTTTTT. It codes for CASSQPQGISEKLFF.

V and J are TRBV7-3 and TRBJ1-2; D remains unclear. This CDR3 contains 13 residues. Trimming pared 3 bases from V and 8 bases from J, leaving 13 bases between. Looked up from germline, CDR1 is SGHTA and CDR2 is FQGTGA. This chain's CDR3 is CASSFPPETGYTF. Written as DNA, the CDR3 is TGTGCCAGCAGCTTTCCCCCAGAGACCGGCTACACCTTC.

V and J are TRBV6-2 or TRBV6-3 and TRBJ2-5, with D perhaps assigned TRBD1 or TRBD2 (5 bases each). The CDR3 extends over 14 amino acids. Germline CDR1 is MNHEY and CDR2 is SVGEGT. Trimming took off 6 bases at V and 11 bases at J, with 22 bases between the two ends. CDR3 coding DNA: TGTGCCAGCAGAGACCCGGGGCCCCAGAATAAGCAGTACTTC. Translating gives CASRDPGPQNKQYF.

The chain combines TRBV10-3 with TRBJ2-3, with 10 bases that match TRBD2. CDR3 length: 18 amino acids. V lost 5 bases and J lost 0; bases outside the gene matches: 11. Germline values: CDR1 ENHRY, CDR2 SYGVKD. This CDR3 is CAISMGLARTPSTDTQYF. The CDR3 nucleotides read TGTGCCATCAGTATGGGACTAGCGAGGACACCAAGCACAGATACGCAGTATTTT.

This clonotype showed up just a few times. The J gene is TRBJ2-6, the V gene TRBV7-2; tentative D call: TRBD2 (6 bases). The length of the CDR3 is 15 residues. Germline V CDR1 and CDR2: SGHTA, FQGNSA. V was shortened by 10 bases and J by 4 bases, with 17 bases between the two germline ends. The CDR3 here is CATVMGGRGANVLTF. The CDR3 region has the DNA TGTGCCACCGTAATGGGGGGTCGGGGGGCCAACGTCCTGACTTTC.

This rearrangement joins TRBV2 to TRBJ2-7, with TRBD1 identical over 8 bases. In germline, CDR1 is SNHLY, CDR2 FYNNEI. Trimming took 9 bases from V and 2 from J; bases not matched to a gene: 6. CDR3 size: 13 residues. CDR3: CASSTGETYEQYF. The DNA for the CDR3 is TGTGCCAGTTCGACAGGGGAGACCTACGAGCAGTACTTC.

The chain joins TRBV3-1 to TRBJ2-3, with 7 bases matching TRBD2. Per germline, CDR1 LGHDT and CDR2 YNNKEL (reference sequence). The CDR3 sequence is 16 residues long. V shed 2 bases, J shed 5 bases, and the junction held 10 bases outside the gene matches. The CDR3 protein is CASSQWRAGERDTQYF. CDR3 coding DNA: TGTGCCAGCAGCCAATGGCGCGCGGGGGAAAGAGATACGCAGTATTTT.

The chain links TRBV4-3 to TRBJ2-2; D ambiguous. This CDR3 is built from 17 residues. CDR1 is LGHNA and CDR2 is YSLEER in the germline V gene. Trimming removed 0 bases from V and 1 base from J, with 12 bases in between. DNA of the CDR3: TGCGCCAGCAGCCAAGATCATATCGGTCAGAACACCGGGGAGCTGTTTTTT. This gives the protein CASSQDHIGQNTGELFF.

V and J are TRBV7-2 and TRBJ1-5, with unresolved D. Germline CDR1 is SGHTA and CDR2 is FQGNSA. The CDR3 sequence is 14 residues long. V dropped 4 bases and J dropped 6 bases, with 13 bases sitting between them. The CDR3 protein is CASSYDTRGQPQHF. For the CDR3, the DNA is TGTGCCAGCAGCTACGACACCCGGGGTCAGCCCCAGCATTTT.

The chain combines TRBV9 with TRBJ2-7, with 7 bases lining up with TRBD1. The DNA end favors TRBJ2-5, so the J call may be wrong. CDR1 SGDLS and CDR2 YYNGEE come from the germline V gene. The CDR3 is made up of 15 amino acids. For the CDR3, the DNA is TGTGCCAGCAGCGAGACAGGGACCATCCGAGAGACCCAGTACTTC. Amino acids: CASSETGTIRETQYF.

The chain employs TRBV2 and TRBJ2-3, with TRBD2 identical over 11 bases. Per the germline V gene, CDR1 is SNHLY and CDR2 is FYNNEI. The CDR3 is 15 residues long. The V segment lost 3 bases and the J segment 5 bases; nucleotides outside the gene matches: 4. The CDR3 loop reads CASSELTSGEDTQYF. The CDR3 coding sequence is TGTGCCAGCAGTGAGTTGACTAGCGGGGAAGATACGCAGTATTTT.

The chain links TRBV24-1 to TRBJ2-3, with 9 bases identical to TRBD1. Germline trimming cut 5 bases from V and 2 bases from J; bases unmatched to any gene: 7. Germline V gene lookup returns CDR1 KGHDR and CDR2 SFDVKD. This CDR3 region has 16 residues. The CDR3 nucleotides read TGTGCCACCAGTGGTGCCGGGACAGGGTCCACAGATACGCAGTATTTT. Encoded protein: CATSGAGTGSTDTQYF.